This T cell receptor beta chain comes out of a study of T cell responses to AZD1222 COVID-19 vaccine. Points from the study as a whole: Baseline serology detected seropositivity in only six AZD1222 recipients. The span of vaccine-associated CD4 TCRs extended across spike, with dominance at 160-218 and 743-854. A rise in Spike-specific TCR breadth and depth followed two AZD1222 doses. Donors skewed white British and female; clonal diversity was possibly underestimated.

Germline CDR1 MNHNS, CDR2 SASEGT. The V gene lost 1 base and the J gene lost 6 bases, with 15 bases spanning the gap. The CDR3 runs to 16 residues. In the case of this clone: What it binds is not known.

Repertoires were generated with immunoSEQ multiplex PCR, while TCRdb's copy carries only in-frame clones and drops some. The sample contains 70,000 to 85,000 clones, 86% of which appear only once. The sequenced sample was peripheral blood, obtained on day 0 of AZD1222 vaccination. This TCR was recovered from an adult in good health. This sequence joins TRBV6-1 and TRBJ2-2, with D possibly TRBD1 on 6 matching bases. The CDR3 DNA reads TGTGCCAGCAGTGAAGGACAGGCCATAACCGCCGGGGAGCTGTTTTTT. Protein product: CASSEGQAITAGELFF.